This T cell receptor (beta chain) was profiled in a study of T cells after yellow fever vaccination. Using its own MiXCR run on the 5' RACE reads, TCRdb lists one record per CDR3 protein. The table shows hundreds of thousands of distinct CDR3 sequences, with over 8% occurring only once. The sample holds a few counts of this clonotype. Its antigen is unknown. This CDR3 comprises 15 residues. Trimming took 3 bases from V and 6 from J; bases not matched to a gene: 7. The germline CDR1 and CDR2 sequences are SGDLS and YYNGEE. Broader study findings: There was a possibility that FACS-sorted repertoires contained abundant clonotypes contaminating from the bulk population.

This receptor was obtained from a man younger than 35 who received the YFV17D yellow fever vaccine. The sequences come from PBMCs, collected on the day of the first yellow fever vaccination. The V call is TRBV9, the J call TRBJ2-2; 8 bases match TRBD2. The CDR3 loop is CASSARGLGAGELFF. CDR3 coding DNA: TGTGCCAGCAGCGCCCGGGGACTAGGCGCCGGGGAGCTGTTTTTT. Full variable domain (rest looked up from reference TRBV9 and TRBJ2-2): DSGVTQTPKHLITATGQRVTLRCSPRSGDLSVYWYQQSLDQGLQFLIQYYNGEERAKGNILERFSAQQFPDLHSELNLSSLELGDSALYFCASSARGLGAGELFFGEGSRLTVL.